This entry lists 10 T cell receptor beta chains sequenced from one sample in a study of T cells in Graves' hyperthyroidism and ophthalmopathy. The CDR3 regions of TCR beta were amplified from RNA transcripts. The HTBI primer set served for first-round RT-PCR of the TCR CDR3. Via MiXCR, TCRdb re-called the multiplex PCR reads, giving one row per CDR3 protein. The sample consists of about 290,000 distinct CDR3 sequences, roughly 20% of them appearing once. Sequenced material: blood. These receptors all stem from a man between 50 and 59 years old with Graves' ophthalmopathy.

There are many counts of this clonotype. The chain joins TRBV28 to TRBJ2-7; 11 bases agree with TRBD2. The ends lost 3 bases at V and 4 bases at J; junction bases unmatched: 2. The CDR3 spans 14 residues. Germline-derived CDR1 and CDR2 are MDHEN and SYDVKM. The CDR3 nucleotides read TGTGCCAGCAGTTTGGGACTAGCGGATTACGAGCAGTACTTC. It yields the protein CASSLGLADYEQYF.

This CDR3 is CASSLSGRAVYEQYF. DNA of the CDR3: TGTGCCAGCAGTTTAAGCGGGAGGGCCGTCTACGAGCAGTACTTC. The V call is TRBV28, the J call TRBJ2-7; TRBD2 aligns across 10 bases. The CDR3 is 15 residues long. V was pared by 2 bases and J by 3 bases, with 4 bases of the junction left unmatched. CDR1 MDHEN and CDR2 SYDVKM come from the germline V gene.

This clonotype was counted at least ten times. The J gene is TRBJ1-1, the V gene TRBV2; 9 bases are a match to TRBD1. The CDR3 runs to 16 residues. V shed 6 bases and J 1 base; nucleotides not matched to a gene: 9. Per the germline V gene, CDR1 is SNHLY and CDR2 is FYNNEI. CDR3 nucleotide sequence: TGTGCCAGCAGGGGAGGTTTGGGACAGGGGAACACTGAAGCTTTCTTT. The encoded protein is CASRGGLGQGNTEAFF.

This clonotype showed up many times. The V and J genes are TRBV11-2 and TRBJ2-3, with TRBD2 matching 10 bases. In germline, CDR1 is SGHAT, CDR2 FQNNGV. Unmatched junction bases numbered 5, after V lost 6 bases and J lost 5 bases. The CDR3 length is 14 residues. CDR3 protein: CASRTSGLLDTQYF. In DNA, the CDR3 is TGTGCCAGCAGGACTAGCGGGCTTTTAGATACGCAGTATTTT.

J is TRBJ2-1 and V is TRBV3-1; 7 positions agree with TRBD2. The CDR3 length is 15 residues. Germline V gene data show CDR1 as LGHDT and CDR2 as YNNKEL (reference sequence). V dropped 5 bases and J dropped 4; count of bases not matched to a gene: 8. CDR3 residues: CASSVGSGTYNEQFF. CDR3 coding DNA: TGTGCCAGCAGCGTAGGGAGCGGGACGTACAATGAGCAGTTCTTC.

J is TRBJ2-6 and V is TRBV7-9; 7 bases line up with TRBD1. Germline V gene lookup returns CDR1 SEHNR and CDR2 FQNEAQ (reference sequence). The CDR3 covers 22 residues. The junction had 22 bases not matched to a gene; V was cut back by 5 bases and J by 0 bases. The CDR3 region has the DNA TGTGCCAGCAGCCCGAGACGAAGGACAGGTTTTAACTCTCTCTCTGGGGCCAACGTCCTGACTTTC. It encodes CASSPRRRTGFNSLSGANVLTF.

This clonotype came up once. This chain connects TRBV18 to TRBJ1-1; D ambiguous. This CDR3 has 17 amino acids. Deletions cut 4 bases from V and 2 bases from J, with 20 bases between. Germline lookup yields CDR1 KGHSH and CDR2 LQKENI. The CDR3 loop is CASSQSTFIRINTEAFF. The DNA for the CDR3 is TGTGCCAGCTCACAGTCAACATTCATTAGAATAAACACTGAAGCTTTCTTT.

The rearrangement uses TRBV9 and TRBJ2-1, with 11 bases fitting TRBD2. The trim removed 6 bases at V and 5 bases at J, leaving 16 bases unmatched. This CDR3 comprises 18 residues. CDR1 and CDR2 from the germline V gene are SGDLS and YYNGEE. The CDR3 reads CASTPTSGSTNIHNEQFF. DNA of the CDR3: TGTGCCAGCACCCCTACTAGCGGGAGTACGAATATCCACAATGAGCAGTTCTTC.

This clonotype was found a few times. V is TRBV9 and J is TRBJ1-1; tentative D call: TRBD1 (5 bases). The CDR3 covers 14 residues. Trimming pared 1 base from V and 8 bases from J, leaving 15 bases between. Germline values: CDR1 SGDLS, CDR2 YYNGEE. The CDR3 DNA reads as TGTGCCAGCAGCGTAACCACAAGGGGCGCAGAAGCTTTCTTT. It yields the protein CASSVTTRGAEAFF.

This clonotype was seen a handful of times. The chain uses TRBV5-1 and TRBJ1-6; TRBD1 is a possible D gene (5 bases). With 4 bases removed from V and 0 bases from J, the gap between germline ends came to 8 bases. The germline CDR1 and CDR2 sequences are SGHRS and YFSETQ. This CDR3 comprises 15 residues. CDR3 coding DNA: TGCGCCAGCAGCCGGGACCGCTCCTATAATTCACCCCTCCACTTT. Its translation: CASSRDRSYNSPLHF.